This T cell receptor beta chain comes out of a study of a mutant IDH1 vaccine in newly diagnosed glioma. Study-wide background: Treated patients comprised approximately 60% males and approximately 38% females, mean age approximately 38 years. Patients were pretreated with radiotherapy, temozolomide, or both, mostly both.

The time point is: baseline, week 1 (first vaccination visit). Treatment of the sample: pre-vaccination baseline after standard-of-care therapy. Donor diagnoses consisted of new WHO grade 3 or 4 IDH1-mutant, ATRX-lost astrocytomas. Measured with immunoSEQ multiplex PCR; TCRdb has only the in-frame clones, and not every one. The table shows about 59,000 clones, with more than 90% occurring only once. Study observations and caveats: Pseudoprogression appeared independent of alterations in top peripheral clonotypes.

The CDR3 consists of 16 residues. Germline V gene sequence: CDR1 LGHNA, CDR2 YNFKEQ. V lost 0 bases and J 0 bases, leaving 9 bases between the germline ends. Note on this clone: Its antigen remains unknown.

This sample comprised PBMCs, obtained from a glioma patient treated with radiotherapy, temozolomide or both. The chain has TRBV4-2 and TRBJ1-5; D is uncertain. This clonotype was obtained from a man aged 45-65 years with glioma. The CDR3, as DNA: TGTGCCAGCAGCCAAGATAAGGTTAATAGCAATCAGCCCCAGCATTTT. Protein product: CASSQDKVNSNQPQHF.